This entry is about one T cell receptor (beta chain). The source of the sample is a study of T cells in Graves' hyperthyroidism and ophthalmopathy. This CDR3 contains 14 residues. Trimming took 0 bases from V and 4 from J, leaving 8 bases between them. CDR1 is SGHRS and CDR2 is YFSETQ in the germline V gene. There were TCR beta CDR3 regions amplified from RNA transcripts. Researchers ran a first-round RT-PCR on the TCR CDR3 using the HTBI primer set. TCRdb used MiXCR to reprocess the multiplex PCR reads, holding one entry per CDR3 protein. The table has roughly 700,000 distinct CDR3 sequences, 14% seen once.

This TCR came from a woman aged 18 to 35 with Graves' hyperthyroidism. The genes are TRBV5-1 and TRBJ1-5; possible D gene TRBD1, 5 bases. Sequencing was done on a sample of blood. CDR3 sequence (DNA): TGCGCCAGCAGCTTGGGGGACGGTAATCAGCCCCAGCATTTT. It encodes CASSLGDGNQPQHF. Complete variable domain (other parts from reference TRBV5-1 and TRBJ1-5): KAGVTQTPRYLIKTRGQQVTLSCSPISGHRSVSWYQQTPGQGLQFLFEYFSETQRNKGNFPGRFSGRQFSNSRSEMNVSTLELGDSALYLCASSLGDGNQPQHFGDGTRLSIL.